The sequence of this T cell receptor beta chain was determined in a study of CD8 T cells in ankylosing spondylitis. This clonotype was seen many times. TCRdb re-called the 5' RACE reads with MiXCR, one entry per CDR3 protein. Found here are around 130,000 distinct CDR3 sequences, around 7% of them singletons; the top ten hold over 9%. Germline CDR1 and CDR2: DFQATT and SNEGSKA (reference sequence). V was clipped by 5 bases and J by 5 bases, with 13 bases between them. The CDR3 loop spans 14 amino acids. This sequence joins TRBV20-1 and TRBJ1-6; D gene uncertain. The source material was blood, either unsorted or a sorted T cell fraction (not recorded which). The sequence was obtained from a male donor with ankylosing spondylitis or in good health (not recorded which). This CDR3 is CSAADMFDNSPLHF. The CDR3 bases are TGCAGTGCTGCCGACATGTTCGATAATTCACCCCTCCACTTT.